These T cell receptor beta chains were read from a single sample in a study of molecular identifiers for immune sequencing clone quantification. TCRdb passed the PCR reads through MiXCR, listing each CDR3 protein once. The sample includes 460,000 or so distinct CDR3 sequences, about 25% of them seen just once. Input material: naive CD8+ T cells from blood, with Jurkat cell RNA spiked in. The source is a human donor in good health. Some libraries in this study had Jurkat cell RNA spiked in. Both conserved end residues are part of each CDR3. A D gene is named only where the DNA matches it firmly. Clone size is shown for a subset of rows, as once, few, many or a class of expanded clone.

J gene	CDR3 length	V gene	clone size	D gene	CDR3 protein	CDR3 DNA
TRBJ2-1	13	TRBV5-6	.	.	CASSFSLTSEQFF	TGTGCCAGCAGCTTTTCCCTCACTAGCGAGCAGTTCTTC
TRBJ2-2	12	TRBV24-1	many	.	CATSPGGGELFF	TGTGCCACCAGTCCGGGTGGCGGGGAGCTGTTTTTT
TRBJ1-5	16	TRBV19	.	TRBD1	CASSRQGSLLGQPQHF	TGTGCCAGTAGTAGACAGGGGTCCCTTCTCGGTCAGCCCCAGCATTTT
TRBJ2-7	18	TRBV13	.	TRBD2	CASSLGPRREGFSYEQYF	TGTGCCAGCAGCTTAGGCCCCAGGCGGGAGGGGTTCTCCTACGAGCAGTACTTC
TRBJ2-1	16	TRBV7-9	.	TRBD2	CASSLVGSGSFNGQFF	TGTGCCAGCAGCTTAGTAGGTAGCGGGAGCTTCAATGGGCAGTTCTTC
TRBJ2-3	19	TRBV7-2	.	.	CARSSNPLARKWGTDTQYF	TGTGCCCGCAGCTCAAATCCTCTAGCGAGAAAATGGGGCACAGATACGCAGTATTTT
TRBJ2-3	15	TRBV7-6	many	.	CASSLGADSTDTQYF	TGTGCCAGCAGCTTAGGGGCAGACAGCACAGATACGCAGTATTTT
TRBJ1-2	14	TRBV24-1	.	.	CATSDVAGLGSYTF	TGTGCCACCAGTGACGTGGCAGGACTGGGGAGCTACACCTTC
TRBJ2-7	14	TRBV6-2/TRBV6-3	many	TRBD1	CASSLDRDLREQYF	TGTGCCAGCAGTCTGGACAGGGACCTACGGGAGCAGTACTTC
TRBJ2-7	14	TRBV9	few	.	CASSPSDGAVEQYF	TGTGCCAGCAGCCCATCAGACGGGGCCGTCGAGCAGTACTTC
TRBJ2-3	20	TRBV7-2	many	TRBD2	CASSPEGPLSGGKFTDTQYF	TGTGCCAGCAGCCCAGAGGGGCCCTTGAGCGGGGGGAAGTTTACAGATACGCAGTATTTT
TRBJ2-3	18	TRBV13	many	.	CASSLPLGGLASTDTQYF	TGTGCCAGCAGCCTCCCCTTGGGGGGTCTAGCGAGCACAGATACGCAGTATTTT
TRBJ1-2	15	TRBV6-1	.	.	CASSEDGGINYGYTF	TGTGCCAGCAGTGAAGACGGGGGGATTAACTATGGCTACACCTTC
TRBJ1-4	16	TRBV6-5	.	.	CASSYSMQGRNEKLFF	TGTGCCAGCAGTTACTCGATGCAGGGTAGAAATGAAAAACTGTTTTTT
TRBJ2-7	16	TRBV5-1	many	.	CASSLSGGAVSYEQYF	TGCGCCAGCAGCTTGAGTGGGGGAGCCGTCTCCTACGAGCAGTACTTC
TRBJ2-5	12	TRBV13	many	TRBD1	CASSGVVGQAYF	TGTGCCAGCAGCGGAGTGGTAGGACAGGCGTACTTC
TRBJ2-5	14	TRBV11-2	few	.	CASSSNMYQETQYF	TGTGCCAGCAGCTCAAATATGTACCAAGAGACCCAGTACTTC
TRBJ1-5	16	TRBV15	few	.	CATSRDGAVWVQPQHF	TGTGCCACCAGCAGAGATGGGGCTGTCTGGGTTCAGCCCCAGCATTTT
TRBJ2-7	15	TRBV19	few	.	CASSTGPGQPYEQYF	TGTGCCAGTAGTACCGGACCGGGACAACCCTACGAGCAGTACTTC
TRBJ2-1	14	TRBV5-1	.	TRBD1	CASSGGQSYNEQFF	TGCGCCAGCAGCGGGGGACAGTCCTACAATGAGCAGTTCTTC
TRBJ2-7	15	TRBV6-5	.	TRBD2	CASSYPGLAGVEQYF	TGTGCCAGCAGTTACCCCGGACTAGCGGGAGTCGAGCAGTACTTC
TRBJ1-5	15	TRBV6-5	few	.	CASSYSRGGNQPQHF	TGTGCCAGCAGTTACTCGAGGGGGGGGAATCAGCCCCAGCATTTT
TRBJ1-4	14	TRBV5-6	few	.	CASSKDRLNEKLFF	TGTGCCAGCAGCAAGGACCGGCTAAATGAAAAACTGTTTTTT
TRBJ2-7	14	TRBV4-3	few	.	CASSQEVVGTEQYF	TGCGCCAGCAGCCAAGAGGTTGTAGGGACCGAGCAGTACTTC
TRBJ2-7	14	TRBV27	.	TRBD2	CASSGGGRPYEQYF	TGTGCCAGCAGTGGCGGGGGACGGCCCTACGAGCAGTACTTC
TRBJ2-2	14	TRBV7-6	.	.	CASSFGRDTGELFF	TGTGCCAGCAGCTTTGGGCGGGACACCGGGGAGCTGTTTTTT
TRBJ2-2	16	TRBV7-6	many	TRBD2	CASSPLPSGDTGELFF	TGTGCCAGCAGCCCACTTCCTAGCGGAGACACCGGGGAGCTGTTTTTT
TRBJ2-1	14	TRBV29-1	few	.	CSAPGGTAYNEQFF	TGCAGCGCCCCTGGGGGGACAGCATACAATGAGCAGTTCTTC